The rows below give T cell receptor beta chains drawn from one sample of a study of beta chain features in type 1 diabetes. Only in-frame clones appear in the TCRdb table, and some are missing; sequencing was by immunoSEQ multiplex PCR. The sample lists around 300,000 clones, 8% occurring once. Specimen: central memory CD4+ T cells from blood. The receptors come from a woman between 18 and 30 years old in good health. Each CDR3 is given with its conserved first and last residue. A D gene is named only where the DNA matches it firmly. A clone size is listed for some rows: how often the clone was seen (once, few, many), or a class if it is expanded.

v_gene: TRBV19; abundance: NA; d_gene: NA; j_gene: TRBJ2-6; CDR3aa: CASSVDSGANVLTF; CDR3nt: TGTGCCAGTAGTGTCGACTCTGGGGCCAACGTCCTGACTTTC
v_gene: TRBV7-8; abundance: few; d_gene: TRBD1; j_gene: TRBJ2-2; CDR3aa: CASSLRFGTGSGELFF; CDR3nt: TGTGCCAGCAGCTTACGGTTTGGGACAGGGTCCGGGGAGCTGTTTTTT
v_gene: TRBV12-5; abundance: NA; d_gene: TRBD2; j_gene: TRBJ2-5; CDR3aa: CASGLLAGERTQYF; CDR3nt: TGTGCTAGTGGTTTGTTGGCGGGAGAAAGAACCCAGTACTTC
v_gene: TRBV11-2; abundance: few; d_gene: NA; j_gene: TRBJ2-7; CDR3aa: CASSYEIAGGTYEQYF; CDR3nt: TGTGCCAGCAGCTACGAAATAGCCGGGGGAACCTACGAGCAGTACTTC
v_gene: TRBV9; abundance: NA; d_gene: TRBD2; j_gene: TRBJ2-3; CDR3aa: CASSVGISGVRTDTQYF; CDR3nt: TGTGCCAGCAGCGTAGGGATTAGCGGGGTCCGCACAGATACGCAGTATTTT
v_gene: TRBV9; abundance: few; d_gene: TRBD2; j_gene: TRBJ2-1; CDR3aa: CASSVGAGGPHEQFF; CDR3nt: TGTGCCAGCAGCGTAGGGGCGGGAGGGCCTCATGAGCAGTTCTTC
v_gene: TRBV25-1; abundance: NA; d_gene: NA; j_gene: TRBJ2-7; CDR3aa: CASSEITGYEQYF; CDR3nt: TGTGCCAGCAGTGAAATAACAGGATACGAGCAGTACTTC
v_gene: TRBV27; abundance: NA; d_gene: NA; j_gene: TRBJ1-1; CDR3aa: CASSLRTAPDTEAFF; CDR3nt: TGTGCCAGCAGTCTTAGGACAGCCCCGGACACTGAAGCTTTCTTT
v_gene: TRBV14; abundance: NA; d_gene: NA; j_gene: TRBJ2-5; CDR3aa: CASSQGLETQYF; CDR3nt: TGTGCCAGCAGCCAAGGTCTGGAGACCCAGTACTTC
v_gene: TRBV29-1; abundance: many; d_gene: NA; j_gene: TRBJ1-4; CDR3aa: CSVDVGPKLFF; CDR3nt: TGCAGCGTTGATGTCGGCCCAAAACTGTTTTTT
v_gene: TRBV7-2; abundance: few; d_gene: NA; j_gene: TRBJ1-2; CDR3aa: CASSLQRDVGYTF; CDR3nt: TGTGCCAGCAGCTTACAGAGAGACGTTGGCTACACCTTC
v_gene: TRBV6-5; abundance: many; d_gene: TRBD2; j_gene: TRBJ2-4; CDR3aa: CASKASGSGDIQYF; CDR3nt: TGTGCCAGCAAAGCTAGCGGGAGCGGAGACATTCAGTACTTC
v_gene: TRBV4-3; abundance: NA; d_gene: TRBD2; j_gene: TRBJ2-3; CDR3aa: CASSRGLSGGMQYF; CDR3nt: TGCGCCAGCAGCCGCGGGCTTAGCGGGGGAATGCAGTATTTT
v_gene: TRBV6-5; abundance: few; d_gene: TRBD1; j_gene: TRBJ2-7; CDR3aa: CASSRTGFYEQYF; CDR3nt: TGTGCCAGCAGCAGGACAGGGTTCTACGAGCAGTACTTC
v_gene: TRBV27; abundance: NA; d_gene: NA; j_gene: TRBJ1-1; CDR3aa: CASSLSMTEAFF; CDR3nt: TGTGCCAGCAGTTTAAGTATGACTGAAGCTTTCTTT
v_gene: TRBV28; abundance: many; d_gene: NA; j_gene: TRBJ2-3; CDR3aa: CASMVPPDTQYF; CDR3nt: TGTGCCAGCATGGTTCCCCCAGATACGCAGTATTTT
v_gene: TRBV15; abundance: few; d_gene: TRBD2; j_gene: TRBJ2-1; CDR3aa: CATSRGLAGNNEQFF; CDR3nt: TGTGCCACCAGCAGGGGACTAGCGGGGAACAATGAGCAGTTCTTC
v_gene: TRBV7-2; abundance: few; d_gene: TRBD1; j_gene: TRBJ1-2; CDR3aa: CASSLRIRQGASNYGYTF; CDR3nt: TGTGCCAGCAGCTTAAGGATCCGACAGGGGGCCTCTAACTATGGCTACACCTTC
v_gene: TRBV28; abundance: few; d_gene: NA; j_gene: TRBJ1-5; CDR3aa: CASSFPIFNQPQHF; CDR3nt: TGTGCCAGCAGTTTCCCCATCTTTAATCAGCCCCAGCATTTT
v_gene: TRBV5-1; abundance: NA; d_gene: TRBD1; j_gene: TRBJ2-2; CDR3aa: CASSLATGGIGTGELFF; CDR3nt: TGCGCCAGCAGCTTGGCGACAGGGGGCATCGGCACCGGGGAGCTGTTTTTT
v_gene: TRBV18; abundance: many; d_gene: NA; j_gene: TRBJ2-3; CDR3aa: CASSPLGDRFIMADTQYF; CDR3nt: TGTGCCAGCTCACCTCTCGGCGACAGGTTCATAATGGCAGATACGCAGTATTTT
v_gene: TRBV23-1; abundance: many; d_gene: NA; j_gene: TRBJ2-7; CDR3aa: CASSQRGEQYF; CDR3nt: TGCGCCAGCAGTCAGCGCGGGGAGCAGTACTTC
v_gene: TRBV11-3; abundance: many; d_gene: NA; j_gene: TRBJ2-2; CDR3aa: CASSLLQKNTGELFF; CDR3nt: TGTGCCAGCAGCCTTCTGCAGAAAAACACCGGGGAGCTGTTTTTT
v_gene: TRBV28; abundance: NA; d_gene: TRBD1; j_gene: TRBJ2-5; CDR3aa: CASTTGGDQETQYF; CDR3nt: TGTGCCAGCACGACAGGGGGGGACCAAGAGACCCAGTACTTC
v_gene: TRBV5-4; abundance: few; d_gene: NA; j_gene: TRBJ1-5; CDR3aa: CASSLGINQPQHF; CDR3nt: TGTGCCAGCAGCTTGGGAATAAATCAGCCCCAGCATTTT
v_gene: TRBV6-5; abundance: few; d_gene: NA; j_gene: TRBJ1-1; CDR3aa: CASRRSGENTEAFF; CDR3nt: TGTGCCAGCAGGAGGAGTGGAGAGAACACTGAAGCTTTCTTT
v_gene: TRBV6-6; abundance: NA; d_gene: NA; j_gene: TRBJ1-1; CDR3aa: CASSSTWLNTEAFF; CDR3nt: TGTGCCAGCAGCTCTACTTGGCTGAACACTGAAGCTTTCTTT
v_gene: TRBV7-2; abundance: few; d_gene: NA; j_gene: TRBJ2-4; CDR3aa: CASTPLGGGDIQYF; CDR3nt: TGTGCCAGCACCCCACTCGGAGGGGGGGACATTCAGTACTTC
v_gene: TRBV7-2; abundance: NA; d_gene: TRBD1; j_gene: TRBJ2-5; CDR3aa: CASSPTGGSSKTQYF; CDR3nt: TGTGCCAGCAGCCCCACAGGGGGTTCCTCCAAGACCCAGTACTTC
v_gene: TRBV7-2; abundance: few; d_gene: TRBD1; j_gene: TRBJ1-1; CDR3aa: CASSLGQGKFQAFF; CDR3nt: TGTGCCAGCAGCTTAGGACAGGGGAAATTTCAAGCTTTCTTT
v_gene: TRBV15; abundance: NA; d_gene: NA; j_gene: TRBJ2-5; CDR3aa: CATSRVHGLPTRGETQYF; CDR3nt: TGTGCCACCAGCAGAGTACACGGACTACCGACCCGGGGGGAGACCCAGTACTTC
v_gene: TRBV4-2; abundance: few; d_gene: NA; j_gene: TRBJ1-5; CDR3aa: CASSQDGGLGQPQHF; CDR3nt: TGTGCCAGCAGCCAAGATGGGGGGTTAGGGCAGCCCCAGCATTTT